One TCR beta chain is described in this entry. The target antigen is unknown. The sample originates from a study of blood T cells in healthy people across ages. The study, taken as a whole, reports: PBMCs went unsorted, and a conclusive naive versus antigen-experienced comparison was therefore prevented.

CDR1 is SGDLS and CDR2 is YYNGEE in the germline V gene. Trimming took 1 base from V and 2 from J; bases not matched to a gene: 3. The CDR3 totals 15 residues. For the second PCR, which ran for about 6 to 12 cycles, a sample-barcoded 5' primer and a J-beta primer mix were used. The authors tagged each cDNA molecule using a template-switch adaptor with 12 random nucleotides. From the 5' RACE reads, TCRdb called clonotypes with MiXCR, one entry per CDR3 protein. Here the sample spans roughly 1.7 million distinct CDR3 sequences, 30% to 40% being singletons. The source of this sequence is a woman in her 30s in good health. The chain couples TRBV9 to TRBJ2-7; 10 positions agree with TRBD2. Sequenced material: blood. In DNA form, the CDR3 reads TGTGCCAGCAGCGTATCAAGCGGGGGGGCCTACGAGCAGTACTTC. Translating it yields CASSVSSGGAYEQYF.